This T cell receptor (beta chain) was identified in a study of PD-1 blockade in classical Hodgkin lymphoma. General study results and limits: The CD4+ diversity rise by C4D1 was clearest in complete responders. Some patients began nivolumab under 1 year after ASCT. These patients were excluded from later analyses. Why repertoires differed is undefined; disease activity or prior therapy possibly contributed.

The CDR3 has 19 residues. The V gene's germline CDR1 is SGHAT and CDR2 FQDESV (reference sequence). The V segment lost 1 base and the J segment 3 bases; nucleotides outside the gene matches: 15. Measured with immunoSEQ multiplex PCR; TCRdb has only the in-frame clones, and not every one. The sample carries about 25,000 clones, around 86% recorded once. Concerning this clone: The antigen is not known.

Autologous stem cell transplantation was followed by relapse in every patient, and brentuximab vedotin exposure varied. Patients' outcomes at their best amounted to complete response, partial response or progressive disease. The chain recombines TRBV11-1 with TRBJ2-7, with 10 bases fitting TRBD2. The sequenced sample was peripheral blood mononuclear cells (PBMCs), obtained before the second cycle of nivolumab. This clonotype was sampled from a human donor with classical Hodgkin lymphoma. The CDR3 DNA is TGTGCCAGCAGCTTAGGTGGTGTAGCGGGAGGCGGCTCCGGCTACGAGCAGTACTTC. It codes for CASSLGGVAGGGSGYEQYF.